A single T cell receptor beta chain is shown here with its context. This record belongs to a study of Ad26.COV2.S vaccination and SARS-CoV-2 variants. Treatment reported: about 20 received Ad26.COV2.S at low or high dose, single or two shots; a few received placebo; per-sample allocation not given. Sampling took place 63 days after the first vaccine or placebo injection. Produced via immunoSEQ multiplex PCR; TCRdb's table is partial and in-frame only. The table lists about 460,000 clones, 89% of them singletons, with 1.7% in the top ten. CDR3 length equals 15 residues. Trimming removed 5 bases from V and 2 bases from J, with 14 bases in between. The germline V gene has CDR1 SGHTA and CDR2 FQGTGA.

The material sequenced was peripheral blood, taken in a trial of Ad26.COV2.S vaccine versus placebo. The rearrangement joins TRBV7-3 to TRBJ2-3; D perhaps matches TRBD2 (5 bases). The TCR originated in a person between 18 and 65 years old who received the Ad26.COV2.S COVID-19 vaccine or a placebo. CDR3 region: CASSPTSSPTDTQYF. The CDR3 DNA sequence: TGTGCCAGCAGCCCTACTAGTTCCCCCACAGATACGCAGTATTTT.